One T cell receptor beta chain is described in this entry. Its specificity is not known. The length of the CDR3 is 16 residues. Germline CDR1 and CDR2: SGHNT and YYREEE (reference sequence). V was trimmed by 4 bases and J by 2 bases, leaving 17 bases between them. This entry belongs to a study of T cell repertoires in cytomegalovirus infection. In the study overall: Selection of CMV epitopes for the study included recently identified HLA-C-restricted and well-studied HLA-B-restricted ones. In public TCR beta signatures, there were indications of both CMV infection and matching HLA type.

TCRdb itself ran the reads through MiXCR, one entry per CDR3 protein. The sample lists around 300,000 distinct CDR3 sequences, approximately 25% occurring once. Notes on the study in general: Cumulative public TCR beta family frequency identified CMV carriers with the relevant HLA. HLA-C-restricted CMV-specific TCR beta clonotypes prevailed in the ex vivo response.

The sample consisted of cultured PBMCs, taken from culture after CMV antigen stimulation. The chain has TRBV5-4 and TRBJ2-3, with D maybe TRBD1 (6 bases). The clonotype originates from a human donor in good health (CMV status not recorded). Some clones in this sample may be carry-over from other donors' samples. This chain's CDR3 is CASSQDSLRTTDTQYF. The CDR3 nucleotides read TGTGCCAGCAGCCAGGACAGTCTGAGGACCACAGATACGCAGTATTTT.